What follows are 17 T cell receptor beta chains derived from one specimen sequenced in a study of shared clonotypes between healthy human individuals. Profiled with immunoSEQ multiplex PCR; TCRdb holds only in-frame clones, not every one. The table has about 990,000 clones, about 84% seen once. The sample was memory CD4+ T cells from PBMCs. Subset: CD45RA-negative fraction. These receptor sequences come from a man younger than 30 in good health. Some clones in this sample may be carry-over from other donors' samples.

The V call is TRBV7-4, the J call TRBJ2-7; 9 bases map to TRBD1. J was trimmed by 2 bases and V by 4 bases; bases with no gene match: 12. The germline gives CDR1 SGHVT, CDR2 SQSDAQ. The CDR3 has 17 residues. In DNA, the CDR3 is TGTGCCAGCAGCTCTTACACTGGACAGGGGAAGCCCTACGAGCAGTACTTC. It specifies CASSSYTGQGKPYEQYF.

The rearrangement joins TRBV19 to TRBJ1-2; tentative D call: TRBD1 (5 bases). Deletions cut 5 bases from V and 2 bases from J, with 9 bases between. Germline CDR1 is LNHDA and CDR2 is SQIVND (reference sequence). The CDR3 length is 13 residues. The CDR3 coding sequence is TGTGCCAGTAGTGACAGCTTAAACTATGGCTACACCTTC. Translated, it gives CASSDSLNYGYTF.

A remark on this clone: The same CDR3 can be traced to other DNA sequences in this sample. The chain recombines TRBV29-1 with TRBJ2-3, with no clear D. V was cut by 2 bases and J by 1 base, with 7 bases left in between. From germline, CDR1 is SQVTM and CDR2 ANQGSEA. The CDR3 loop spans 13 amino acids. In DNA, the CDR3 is TGCAGCGTTGAAATTGGAGGCACAGATACGCAGTATTTT. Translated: CSVEIGGTDTQYF.

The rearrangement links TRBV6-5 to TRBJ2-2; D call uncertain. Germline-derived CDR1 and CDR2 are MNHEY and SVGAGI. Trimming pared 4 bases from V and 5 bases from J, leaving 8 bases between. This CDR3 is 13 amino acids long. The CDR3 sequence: CASSSTTTGELFF. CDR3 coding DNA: TGTGCCAGCAGTTCCACCACGACCGGGGAGCTGTTTTTT.

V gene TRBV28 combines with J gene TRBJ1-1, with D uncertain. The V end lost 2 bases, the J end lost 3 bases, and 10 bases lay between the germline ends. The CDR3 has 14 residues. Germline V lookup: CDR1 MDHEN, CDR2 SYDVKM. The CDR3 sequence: CASSLIPADTEAFF. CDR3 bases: TGTGCCAGCAGTTTAATCCCGGCGGACACTGAAGCTTTCTTT.

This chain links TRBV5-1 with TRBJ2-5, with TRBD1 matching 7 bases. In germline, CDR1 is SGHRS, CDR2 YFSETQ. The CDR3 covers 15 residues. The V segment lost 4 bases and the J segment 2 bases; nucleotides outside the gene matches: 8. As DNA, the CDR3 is TGCGCCAGCAGCGTACAGGGGACCCCTCAAGAGACCCAGTACTTC. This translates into CASSVQGTPQETQYF. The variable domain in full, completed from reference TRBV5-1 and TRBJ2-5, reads KAGVTQTPRYLIKTRGQQVTLSCSPISGHRSVSWYQQTPGQGLQFLFEYFSETQRNKGNFPGRFSGRQFSNSRSEMNVSTLELGDSALYLCASSVQGTPQETQYFGPGTRLLVL.

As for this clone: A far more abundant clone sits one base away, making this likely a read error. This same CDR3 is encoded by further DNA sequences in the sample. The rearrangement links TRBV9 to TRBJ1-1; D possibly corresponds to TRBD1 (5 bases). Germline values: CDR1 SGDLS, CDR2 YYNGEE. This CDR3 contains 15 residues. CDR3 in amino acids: CASSVGGAVNTEAFF. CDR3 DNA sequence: TGTGCCAGCAGCGTAGGAGGGGCCGTGAATACTGAAGCTTTCTTT.

CDR3 DNA: TGTGCCTGGAGTCCTAACGACCTATCTGAAGCTTTCTTT. Translation: CAWSPNDLSEAFF. This chain connects TRBV30 to TRBJ1-1; unclear D gene. Germline V gene sequence: CDR1 GTSNPN, CDR2 SVGIG (reference sequence). The CDR3 has 13 residues. Trimming took 2 bases from V and 6 from J, leaving 13 bases between them.

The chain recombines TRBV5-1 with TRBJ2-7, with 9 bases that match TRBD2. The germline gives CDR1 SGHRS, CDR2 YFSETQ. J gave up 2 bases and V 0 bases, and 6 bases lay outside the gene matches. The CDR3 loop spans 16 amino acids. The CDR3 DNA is TGCGCCAGCAGCTTGGTGGCGGGAGGGACGACCTACGAGCAGTACTTC. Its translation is CASSLVAGGTTYEQYF. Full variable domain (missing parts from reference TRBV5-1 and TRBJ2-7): KAGVTQTPRYLIKTRGQQVTLSCSPISGHRSVSWYQQTPGQGLQFLFEYFSETQRNKGNFPGRFSGRQFSNSRSEMNVSTLELGDSALYLCASSLVAGGTTYEQYFGPGTRLTVT.

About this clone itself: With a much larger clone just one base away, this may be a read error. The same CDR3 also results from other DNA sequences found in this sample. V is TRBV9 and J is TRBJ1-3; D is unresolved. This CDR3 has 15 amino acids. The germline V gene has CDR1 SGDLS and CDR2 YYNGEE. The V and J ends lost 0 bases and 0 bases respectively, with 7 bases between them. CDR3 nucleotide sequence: TGTGCCAGCAGCGTAGCGGGTAGCTCTGGAAACACCATATATTTT. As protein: CASSVAGSSGNTIYF.

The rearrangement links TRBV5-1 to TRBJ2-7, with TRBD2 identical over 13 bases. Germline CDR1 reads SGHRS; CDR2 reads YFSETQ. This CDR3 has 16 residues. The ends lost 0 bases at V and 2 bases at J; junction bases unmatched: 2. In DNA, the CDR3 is TGCGCCAGCAGCTTGGGGGGGACTAGCGGGACCTACGAGCAGTACTTC. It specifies CASSLGGTSGTYEQYF.

CDR3 sequence reads: CASSPGTSLSFRFF. CDR3 DNA: TGTGCCAGCAGCCCGGGGACTAGTTTAAGTTTTCGGTTCTTC. The rearrangement links TRBV7-3 to TRBJ2-1; 8 bases are shared with TRBD2. After removal of 5 bases from V and 15 bases from J, the junction contained 15 bases not matched to a gene. The CDR3 length is 14 residues. CDR1 is SGHTA and CDR2 is FQGTGA in the germline V gene.

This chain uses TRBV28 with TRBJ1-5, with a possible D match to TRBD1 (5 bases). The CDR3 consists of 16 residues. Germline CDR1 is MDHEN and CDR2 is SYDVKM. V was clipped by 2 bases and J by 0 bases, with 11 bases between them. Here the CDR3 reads CASSLKPGYSNQPQHF. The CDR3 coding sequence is TGTGCCAGCAGTTTAAAGCCAGGGTATAGCAATCAGCCCCAGCATTTT.

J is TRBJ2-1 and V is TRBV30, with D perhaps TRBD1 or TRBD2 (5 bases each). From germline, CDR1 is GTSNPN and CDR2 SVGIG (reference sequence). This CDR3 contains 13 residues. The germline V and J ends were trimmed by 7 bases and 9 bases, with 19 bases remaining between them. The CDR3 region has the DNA TGTGCCTCCGAGAGGGGAGCTTGGGGTGAGCAGTTCTTC. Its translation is CASERGAWGEQFF.

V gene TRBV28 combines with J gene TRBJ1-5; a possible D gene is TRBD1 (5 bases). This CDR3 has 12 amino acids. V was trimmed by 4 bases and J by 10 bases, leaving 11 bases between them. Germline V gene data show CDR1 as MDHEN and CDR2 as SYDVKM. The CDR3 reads CASSSWGGPQHF. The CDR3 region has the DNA TGTGCCAGCAGTTCATGGGGCGGACCCCAGCATTTT.

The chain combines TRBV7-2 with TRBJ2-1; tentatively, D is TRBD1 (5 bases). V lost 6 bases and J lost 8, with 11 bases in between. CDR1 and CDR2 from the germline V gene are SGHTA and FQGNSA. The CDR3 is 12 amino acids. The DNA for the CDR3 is TGTGCCAGCAGGATAAGGGGTGATGAGCAGTTCTTC. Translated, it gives CASRIRGDEQFF. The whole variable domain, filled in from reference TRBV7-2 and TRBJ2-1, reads GAGVSQSPSNKVTEKGKDVELRCDPISGHTALYWYRQSLGQGLEFLIYFQGNSAPDKSGLPSDRFSAERTGGSVSTLTIQRTQQEDSAVYLCASRIRGDEQFFGPGTRLTVL.

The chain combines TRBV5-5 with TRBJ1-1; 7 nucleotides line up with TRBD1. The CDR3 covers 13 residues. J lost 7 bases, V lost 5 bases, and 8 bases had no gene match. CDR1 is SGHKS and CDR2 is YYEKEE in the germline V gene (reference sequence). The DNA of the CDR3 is TGTGCCAGCAGTTTCCAGGGGGGAGGTGAAGCTTTCTTT. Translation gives CASSFQGGGEAFF.